What follows are 8 T cell receptor beta chains derived from one specimen sequenced in a study of blood T cell repertoires in COVID-19. Sequenced by immunoSEQ multiplex PCR; TCRdb stores in-frame clones only, minus some. The sample has fewer than 250,000 clones, 70% to 90% seen once; the top ten hold roughly 3.8%. Sample: PBMCs or T cells enriched from blood (not recorded which). The receptors stem from a middle-aged woman with acute COVID-19.

This clone has a single count. The chain couples TRBV7-9 to TRBJ1-6, with 7 bases identical to TRBD1. The CDR3 contains 13 residues. Looked up from germline, CDR1 is SEHNR and CDR2 is FQNEAQ (reference sequence). J lost 9 bases, V lost 8 bases, and 7 bases had no gene match. The CDR3 reads CASEGAHGSPLHF. Written as DNA, the CDR3 is TGTGCCAGCGAGGGGGCGCATGGTTCACCCCTCCACTTT.

The V gene is TRBV28, the J gene TRBJ2-7, with TRBD1 identical over 7 bases. This CDR3 spans 13 amino acids. Trimming took 6 bases from V and 5 from J; bases not matched to a gene: 7. Germline CDR1 reads MDHEN; CDR2 reads SYDVKM. Here the CDR3 reads CASRSRGPHEQYF. CDR3 nucleotide sequence: TGTGCCAGCAGGTCTAGGGGGCCCCACGAGCAGTACTTC.

This chain links TRBV7-8 with TRBJ2-3; D might be TRBD2 (5 bases). V was pared by 5 bases and J by 7 bases, with 10 bases between. The germline CDR1 and CDR2 sequences are SGHVS and FQNEAQ. This CDR3 contains 12 residues. For the CDR3, the DNA is TGTGCCAGCAGCAGACCCGGGAATACGCAGTATTTT. This encodes CASSRPGNTQYF.

The CDR3 DNA reads as TGTGCCAGCAGCTTAGTAGCGGCGCAGCAGTTCTTC. It yields the protein CASSLVAAQQFF. The rearrangement joins TRBV7-2 to TRBJ2-1; possible D gene TRBD2, 6 bases. With 1 base removed from V and 11 bases from J, the gap between germline ends came to 9 bases. The CDR3 loop spans 12 amino acids. CDR1 and CDR2 from the germline V gene are SGHTA and FQGNSA.

The chain joins TRBV15 to TRBJ2-5; tentatively, D is TRBD2 (6 bases). V lost 4 bases and J lost 0, with 9 bases in between. Germline V lookup: CDR1 LNHNV, CDR2 YYDKDF (reference sequence). The CDR3 covers 14 residues. The CDR3 sequence: CATSTQRDQETQYF. CDR3 DNA sequence: TGTGCCACCAGCACCCAGCGGGACCAAGAGACCCAGTACTTC. Complete variable domain (other parts from reference TRBV15 and TRBJ2-5): DAMVIQNPRYQVTQFGKPVTLSCSQTLNHNVMYWYQQKSSQAPKLLFHYYDKDFNNEADTPDNFQSRRPNTSFCFLDIRSPGLGDTAMYLCATSTQRDQETQYFGPGTRLLVL.

J is TRBJ2-3 and V is TRBV4-3, with a weak D call TRBD1 (6 bases). V was trimmed by 4 bases and J by 4 bases, leaving 12 bases between them. This CDR3 region has 14 residues. The germline CDR1 and CDR2 sequences are LGHNA and YSLEER. The DNA for the CDR3 is TGCGCCAGCAGCCGAAAGAGGGGGTCAGATACGCAGTATTTT. Residues: CASSRKRGSDTQYF.

The chain carries TRBV18 and TRBJ2-1, with a possible D match to TRBD2 (5 bases). The germline V gene encodes CDR1 KGHSH and CDR2 LQKENI. V was clipped by 0 bases and J by 7 bases, with 16 bases between them. This CDR3 has 16 residues. The CDR3 DNA follows: TGTGCCAGCTCACCACCGATCAGCGGAGAAAGGAATGAGCAGTTCTTC. Translated: CASSPPISGERNEQFF.

The count of this clone is one. V usage is TRBV7-3 and J usage is TRBJ2-1; 7 bases line up with TRBD1. There are 16 residues in the CDR3. J was trimmed by 6 bases and V by 5 bases; bases with no gene match: 13. The germline gives CDR1 SGHTA, CDR2 FQGTGA. The CDR3 DNA reads TGTGCCAGCAGCGTAAGACAGGGTCTGGGAGCCAATGAGCAGTTCTTC. Its protein product is CASSVRQGLGANEQFF.